Sequencing of this TCR beta chain was carried out in a study of T cells in Graves' hyperthyroidism and ophthalmopathy. Authors of the study amplified TCR beta CDR3 regions from RNA transcripts. First-round RT-PCR targeting the TCR CDR3 was performed with the HTBI primer set. MiXCR, applied by TCRdb to the multiplex PCR reads, yields one record per CDR3 protein. The repertoire holds 300,000 to 500,000 distinct CDR3 sequences, with 15% as singletons. Germline V gene sequence: CDR1 SGHDN, CDR2 FVKESK. The CDR3 spans 13 residues. The V gene lost 5 bases and the J gene lost 2 bases, with 10 bases spanning the gap. This clonotype was detected a few times. Exclusion of a patient resulted from uncontrolled infection, other autoimmune disease, pregnancy or lactation. PBMCs were derived from roughly 10 ml fresh peripheral blood.

The V and J genes are TRBV14 and TRBJ2-7; D uncertain. The sample was blood. This sequence originates from a woman aged 25 to 39 with Graves' hyperthyroidism. In DNA, the CDR3 is TGTGCCAGCAGCGCGAGAACGACCTACGAGCAGTACTTC. Amino acid sequence: CASSARTTYEQYF.